The 15 T cell receptor beta chains given below trace back to one sample, sequenced in a study of T cell repertoires in cytomegalovirus infection. TCRdb re-called the reads through MiXCR, storing one row per CDR3 protein. The sample contains about 490,000 distinct CDR3 sequences, approximately 10% of which appear only once. The sequenced sample was PBMCs. The receptors originated from a human donor in good health (CMV status not recorded). Some clones in this sample may be carry-over from other donors' samples.

The sample holds many counts of this clonotype. The CDR3 nucleotides are TGTGCCAGTAGTATAATGGGGACTAGCGGGTCGATGGGCAATGAGCAGTTCTTC. Translating it yields CASSIMGTSGSMGNEQFF. The chain employs TRBV19 and TRBJ2-1, with 12 bases lining up with TRBD2. Losses at the gene ends were 2 bases for V and 6 bases for J; bases not matched to a gene: 11. Per the germline V gene, CDR1 is LNHDA and CDR2 is SQIVND (reference sequence). CDR3 size: 18 residues.

The chain combines TRBV6-1 with TRBJ2-7; 12 bases are shared with TRBD2. V shed 4 bases and J 6 bases; nucleotides not matched to a gene: 7. Germline CDR1 reads MNHNS; CDR2 reads SASEGT. The CDR3 runs to 15 residues. Written as DNA, the CDR3 is TGTGCCAGCAGTGCTAGCGGGAGGGCCCATTCCGAGCAGTACTTC. It translates to CASSASGRAHSEQYF.

This clonotype has a count of ten or more. The chain recombines TRBV6-5 with TRBJ1-4; the D is unclear. The CDR3 spans 13 residues. Germline CDR1 MNHEY, CDR2 SVGAGI. V dropped 2 bases and J dropped 6 bases, with 7 bases sitting between them. The CDR3 DNA sequence: TGTGCCAGCAGTTACGGACTCTATGAAAAACTGTTTTTT. The encoded protein is CASSYGLYEKLFF.

This clonotype was counted ten times or more. The chain links TRBV2 to TRBJ1-2, with a tentative D call TRBD1 (6 bases). Germline assignment: CDR1 SNHLY and CDR2 FYNNEI. The CDR3 is 15 residues long. V lost 4 bases to trimming and J lost 3 bases, with 15 bases between them. The CDR3 region has the DNA TGTGCCAGCAGTGCGGCGGGGGCGCTGGACTATGGCTACACCTTC. Translating gives CASSAAGALDYGYTF.

This clonotype came up many times. This rearrangement joins TRBV10-1 to TRBJ1-4; TRBD1 matches at 9 bases. Germline V gene lookup returns CDR1 WNHNN and CDR2 SYGVQD (reference sequence). The CDR3 loop spans 13 amino acids. With 5 bases clipped from V and 9 bases from J, the junction kept 4 bases outside the gene matches. The DNA for the CDR3 is TGCGCCAGCAGTAAAGGACAGGGGCAAAAACTGTTTTTT. Its translation is CASSKGQGQKLFF.

This clonotype showed up many times. This chain joins TRBV7-3 and TRBJ2-2, with 8 bases aligning to TRBD1. The germline V gene has CDR1 SGHTA and CDR2 FQGTGA. V lost 5 bases to trimming and J lost 4 bases; unmatched junction nucleotides: 9. The CDR3 totals 16 residues. CDR3: CASSMTGEAGTGELFF. CDR3 nucleotides: TGTGCCAGCAGCATGACAGGGGAGGCGGGCACCGGGGAGCTGTTTTTT. The full variable domain, rest sourced from reference TRBV7-3 and TRBJ2-2, is GAGVSQTPSNKVTEKGKYVELRCDPISGHTALYWYRQSLGQGPEFLIYFQGTGAADDSGLPNDRFFAVRPEGSVSTLKIQRTERGDSAVYLCASSMTGEAGTGELFFGEGSRLTVL.

This clonotype was observed a handful of times. V is TRBV30 and J is TRBJ2-6; D ambiguous. Germline V gene lookup returns CDR1 GTSNPN and CDR2 SVGIG (reference sequence). The CDR3 spans 14 residues. V was pared by 0 bases and J by 0 bases, with 3 bases between. As DNA, the CDR3 is TGTGCCTGGAGTGTCCGCTCTGGGGCCAACGTCCTGACTTTC. Its translation is CAWSVRSGANVLTF.

The sample holds many counts of this clonotype. The genes are TRBV27 and TRBJ2-7; D is perhaps TRBD1 (5 bases). The germline gives CDR1 MNHEY, CDR2 SMNVEV (reference sequence). Between the trimmed V and J ends, which lost 2 bases and 7 bases, there was a span of 12 bases. This CDR3 spans 13 amino acids. The CDR3 is CASSLMGRREQYF. CDR3 sequence (DNA): TGTGCCAGCAGTTTAATGGGGCGTCGGGAGCAGTACTTC.

Ten or more counts support this clonotype. This sequence joins TRBV4-2 and TRBJ1-5, with D unclear. This CDR3 comprises 17 residues. The V end lost 0 bases, the J end lost 2 bases, and 14 bases lay between the germline ends. Germline lookup yields CDR1 LGHNA and CDR2 YNFKEQ. The CDR3 spells CASSQELERFGNQPQHF. The CDR3 DNA reads as TGTGCCAGCAGCCAAGAATTGGAAAGGTTCGGCAATCAGCCCCAGCATTTT.

This clonotype was observed at least ten times. The gene calls are TRBV12-3 or TRBV12-4 and TRBJ1-2, with 7 bases lining up with TRBD1. Trimming removed 3 bases from V and 9 bases from J; junction bases left unmatched: 7. The CDR3 has 13 amino acids. CDR3 region: CASSLTGRVSYTF. The CDR3 DNA follows: TGTGCCAGCAGTTTGACAGGGAGGGTTAGCTACACCTTC.

This clonotype appeared many times. V gene TRBV20-1 combines with J gene TRBJ2-5; D remains ambiguous. The CDR3 covers 11 residues. Germline V gene sequence: CDR1 DFQATT, CDR2 SNEGSKA (reference sequence). With 1 base removed from V and 5 bases from J, the gap between germline ends came to 5 bases. CDR3 residues: CSARGWETQYF. In nucleotides, the CDR3 is TGCAGTGCTAGAGGTTGGGAGACCCAGTACTTC.

There are many counts of this clonotype. The chain combines TRBV7-9 with TRBJ2-7, with TRBD2 identical over 9 bases. Germline-derived CDR1 and CDR2 are SEHNR and FQNEAQ (reference sequence). The CDR3 is made up of 15 amino acids. V was clipped by 2 bases and J by 3 bases; unmatched bases: 5. The CDR3 sequence is CASSLFRGRDYEQYF. The CDR3 nucleotides read TGTGCCAGCAGCTTATTTCGCGGGAGGGACTACGAGCAGTACTTC. Supplemented by reference TRBV7-9 and TRBJ2-7, the full variable domain reads DTGVSQNPRHKITKRGQNVTFRCDPISEHNRLYWYRQTLGQGPEFLTYFQNEAQLEKSRLLSDRFSAERPKGSFSTLEIQRTEQGDSAMYLCASSLFRGRDYEQYFGPGTRLTVT.

This clonotype was seen repeatedly, ten times or more. The chain uses TRBV20-1 and TRBJ1-1; TRBD1 matches at 7 bases. This CDR3 contains 14 residues. The J segment lost 3 bases and the V segment lost 3 bases, leaving 7 bases of the junction unmatched. Germline V gene sequence: CDR1 DFQATT, CDR2 SNEGSKA (reference sequence). CDR3 amino acids: CSASPPDRDTEAFF. In DNA, the CDR3 is TGCAGTGCTAGCCCCCCCGACAGGGACACTGAAGCTTTCTTT.

A few counts support this clonotype. This chain uses TRBV5-1 with TRBJ2-7; 12 nucleotides line up with TRBD2. The V gene's germline CDR1 is SGHRS and CDR2 YFSETQ. V lost 4 bases and J lost 8; bases outside the gene matches: 16. CDR3 length equals 17 residues. As DNA, the CDR3 is TGCGCCAGCAGCCCGGGACTAGCGGGCCTTACGGGCTTCAAGCAGTACTTC. Amino acid sequence: CASSPGLAGLTGFKQYF.

This clonotype was counted ten times or more. CDR3 nucleotide sequence: TGTGCCAGCAGTTTAGGGGGGGGGGTGGCGGGAGGTTACAATGAGCAGTTCTTC. Translation: CASSLGGGVAGGYNEQFF. The V call is TRBV12-3 or TRBV12-4, the J call TRBJ2-1; 8 bases are a match to TRBD2. This CDR3 comprises 18 residues. The V and J ends lost 1 base and 4 bases, in that order; junction bases with no gene match: 12.